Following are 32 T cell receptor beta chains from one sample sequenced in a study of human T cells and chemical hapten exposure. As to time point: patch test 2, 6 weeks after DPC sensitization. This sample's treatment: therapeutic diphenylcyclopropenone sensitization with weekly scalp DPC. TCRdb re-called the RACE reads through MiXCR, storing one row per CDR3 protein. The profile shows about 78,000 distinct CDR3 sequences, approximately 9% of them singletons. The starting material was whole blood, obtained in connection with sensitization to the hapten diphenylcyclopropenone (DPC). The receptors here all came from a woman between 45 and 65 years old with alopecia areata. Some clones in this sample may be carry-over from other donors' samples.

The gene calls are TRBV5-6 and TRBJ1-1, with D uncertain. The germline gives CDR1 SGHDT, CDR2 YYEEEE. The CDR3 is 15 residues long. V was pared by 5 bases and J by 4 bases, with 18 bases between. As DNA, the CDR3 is TGTGCCAGCAGGTTATACAGCCCGCTGGGCACTGAAGCTTTCTTT. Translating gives CASRLYSPLGTEAFF.

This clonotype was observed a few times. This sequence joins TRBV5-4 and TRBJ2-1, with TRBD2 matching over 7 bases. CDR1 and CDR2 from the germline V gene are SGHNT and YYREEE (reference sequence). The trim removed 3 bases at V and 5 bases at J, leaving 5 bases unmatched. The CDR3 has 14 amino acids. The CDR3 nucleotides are TGTGCCAGCAGCTCCTGGGGGGGAGACAATGAGCAGTTCTTC. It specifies CASSSWGGDNEQFF.

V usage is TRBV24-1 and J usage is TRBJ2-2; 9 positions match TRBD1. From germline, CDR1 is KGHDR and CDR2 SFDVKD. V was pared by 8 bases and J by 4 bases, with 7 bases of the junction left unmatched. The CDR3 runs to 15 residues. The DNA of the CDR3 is TGTGCCACCACCCTGGGGACAGGGTCCACCGGGGAGCTGTTTTTT. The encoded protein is CATTLGTGSTGELFF.

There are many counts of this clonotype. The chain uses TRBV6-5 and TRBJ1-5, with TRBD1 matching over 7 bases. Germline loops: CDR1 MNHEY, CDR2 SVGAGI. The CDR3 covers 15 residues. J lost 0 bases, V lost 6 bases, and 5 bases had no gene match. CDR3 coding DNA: TGTGCCAGCAGGAACGACAGGGATAGCAATCAGCCCCAGCATTTT. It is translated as CASRNDRDSNQPQHF.

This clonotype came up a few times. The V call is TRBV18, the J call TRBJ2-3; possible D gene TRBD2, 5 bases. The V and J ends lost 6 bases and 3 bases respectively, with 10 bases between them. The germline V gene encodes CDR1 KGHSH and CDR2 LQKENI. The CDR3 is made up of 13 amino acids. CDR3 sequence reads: CASSPPGTDTQYF. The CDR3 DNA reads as TGTGCCAGCTCCCCCCCGGGAACAGATACGCAGTATTTT.

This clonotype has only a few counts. CDR3 in amino acids: CASSLLNEQFF. In DNA, the CDR3 is TGTGCCAGCAGCTTATTAAATGAGCAGTTCTTC. This rearrangement joins TRBV7-2 to TRBJ2-1; D unresolved. The CDR3 contains 11 residues. Between the trimmed V and J ends, which lost 2 bases and 7 bases, there was a span of 3 bases. Germline CDR1 is SGHTA and CDR2 is FQGNSA.

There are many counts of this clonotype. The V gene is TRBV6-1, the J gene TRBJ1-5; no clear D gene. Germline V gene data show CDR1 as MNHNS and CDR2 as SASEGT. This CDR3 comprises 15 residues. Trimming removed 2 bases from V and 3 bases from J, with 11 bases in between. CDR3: CASSEQLLVNQPQHF. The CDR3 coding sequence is TGTGCCAGCAGTGAACAACTTCTCGTCAATCAGCCCCAGCATTTT.

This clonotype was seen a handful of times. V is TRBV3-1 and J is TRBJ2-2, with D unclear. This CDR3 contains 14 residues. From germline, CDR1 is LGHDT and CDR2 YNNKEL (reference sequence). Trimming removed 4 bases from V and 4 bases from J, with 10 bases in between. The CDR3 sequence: CASSRRGATGELFF. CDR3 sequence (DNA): TGTGCCAGCAGCCGCCGAGGAGCCACCGGGGAGCTGTTTTTT.

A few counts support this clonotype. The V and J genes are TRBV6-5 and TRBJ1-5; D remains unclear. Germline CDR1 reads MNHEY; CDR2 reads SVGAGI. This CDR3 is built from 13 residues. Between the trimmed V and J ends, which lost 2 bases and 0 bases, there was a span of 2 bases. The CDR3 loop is CASSYNSNQPQHF. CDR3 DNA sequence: TGTGCCAGCAGTTACAATAGCAATCAGCCCCAGCATTTT.

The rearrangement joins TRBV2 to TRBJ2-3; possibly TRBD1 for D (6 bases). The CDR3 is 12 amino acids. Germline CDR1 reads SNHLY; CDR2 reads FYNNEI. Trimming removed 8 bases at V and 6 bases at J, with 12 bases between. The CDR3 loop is CASSTGKDTQYF. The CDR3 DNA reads TGTGCCAGCTCTACAGGGAAGGATACGCAGTATTTT.

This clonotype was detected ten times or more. The CDR3 loop is CASRPGTGVLRNQPQHF. The CDR3 nucleotides read TGTGCCAGCAGGCCGGGGACAGGGGTTTTAAGGAATCAGCCCCAGCATTTT. The genes are TRBV6-5 and TRBJ1-5; 10 bases are shared with TRBD1. Germline CDR1 and CDR2: MNHEY and SVGAGI. Trimming took 6 bases from V and 4 from J; bases not matched to a gene: 12. This CDR3 has 17 residues.

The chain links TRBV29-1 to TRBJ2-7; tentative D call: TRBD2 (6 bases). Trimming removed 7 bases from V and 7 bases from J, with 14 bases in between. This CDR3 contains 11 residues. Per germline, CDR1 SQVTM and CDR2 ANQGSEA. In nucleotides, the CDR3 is TGCAGCGCTGCGACTAGTATTGAGCAGTACTTC. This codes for CSAATSIEQYF.

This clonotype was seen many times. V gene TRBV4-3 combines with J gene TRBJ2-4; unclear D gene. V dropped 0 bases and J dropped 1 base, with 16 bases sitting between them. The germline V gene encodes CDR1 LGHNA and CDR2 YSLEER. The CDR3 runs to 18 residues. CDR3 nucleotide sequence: TGCGCCAGCAGCCAAGACCCCCCGGCGGTTCAGGCCAAAAACATTCAGTACTTC. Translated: CASSQDPPAVQAKNIQYF.

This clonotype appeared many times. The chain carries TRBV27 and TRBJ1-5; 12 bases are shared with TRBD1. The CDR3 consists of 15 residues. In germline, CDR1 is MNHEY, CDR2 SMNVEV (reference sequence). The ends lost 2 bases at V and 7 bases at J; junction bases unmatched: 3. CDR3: CASSLGTGGRQPQHF. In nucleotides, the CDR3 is TGTGCCAGCAGTTTAGGGACAGGGGGCAGGCAGCCCCAGCATTTT.

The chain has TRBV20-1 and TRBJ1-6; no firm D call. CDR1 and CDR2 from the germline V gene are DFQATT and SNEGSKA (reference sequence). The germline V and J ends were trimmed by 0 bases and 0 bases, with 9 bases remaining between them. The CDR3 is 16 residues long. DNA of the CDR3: TGCAGTGCTAGAGATGGAAGGAGCTCCTATAATTCACCCCTCCACTTT. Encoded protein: CSARDGRSSYNSPLHF.

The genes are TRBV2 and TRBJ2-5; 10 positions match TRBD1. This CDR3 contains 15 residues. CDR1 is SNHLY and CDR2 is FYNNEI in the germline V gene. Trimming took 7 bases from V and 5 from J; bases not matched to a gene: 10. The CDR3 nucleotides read TGTGCCAGCAAAGGGGTGGGACAGGGGCCGGAGACCCAGTACTTC. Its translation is CASKGVGQGPETQYF.

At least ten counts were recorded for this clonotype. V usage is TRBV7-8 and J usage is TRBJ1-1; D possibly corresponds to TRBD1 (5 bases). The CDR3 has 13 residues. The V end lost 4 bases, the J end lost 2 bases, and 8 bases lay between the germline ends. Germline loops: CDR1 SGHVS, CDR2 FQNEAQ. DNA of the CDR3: TGTGCCAGCAGCTCTGGGGGAAACACTGAAGCTTTCTTT. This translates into CASSSGGNTEAFF.

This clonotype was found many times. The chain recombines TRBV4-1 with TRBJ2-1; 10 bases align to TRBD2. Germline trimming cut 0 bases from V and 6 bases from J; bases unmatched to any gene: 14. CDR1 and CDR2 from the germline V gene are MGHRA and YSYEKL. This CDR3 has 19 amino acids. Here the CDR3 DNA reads TGCGCCAGCAGCCAAGAACCAGCGGGGGGGCCGATTACTAGCAATGAGCAGTTCTTC. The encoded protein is CASSQEPAGGPITSNEQFF.

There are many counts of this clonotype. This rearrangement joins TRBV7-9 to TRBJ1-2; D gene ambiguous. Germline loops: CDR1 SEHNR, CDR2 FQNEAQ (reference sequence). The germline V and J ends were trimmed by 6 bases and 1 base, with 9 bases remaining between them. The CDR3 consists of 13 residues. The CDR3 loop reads CASRTGDNYGYTF. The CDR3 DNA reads TGTGCCAGCAGGACTGGGGATAACTATGGCTACACCTTC.

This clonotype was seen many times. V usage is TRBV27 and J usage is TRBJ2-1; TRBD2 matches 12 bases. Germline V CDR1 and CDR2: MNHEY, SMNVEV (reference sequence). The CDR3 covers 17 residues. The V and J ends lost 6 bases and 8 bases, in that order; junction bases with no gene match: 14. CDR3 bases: TGTGCCAGCAGAATACTTGTGACTAGCGGGAGTGGGGATGAGCAGTTCTTC. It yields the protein CASRILVTSGSGDEQFF.

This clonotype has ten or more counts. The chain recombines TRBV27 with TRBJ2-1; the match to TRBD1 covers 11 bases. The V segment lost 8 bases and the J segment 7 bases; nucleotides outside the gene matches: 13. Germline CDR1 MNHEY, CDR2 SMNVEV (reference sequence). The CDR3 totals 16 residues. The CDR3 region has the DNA TGTGCCAGCTGCCGCCCCTCCGGGACAGGGGGGAATGAGCAGTTCTTC. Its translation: CASCRPSGTGGNEQFF.

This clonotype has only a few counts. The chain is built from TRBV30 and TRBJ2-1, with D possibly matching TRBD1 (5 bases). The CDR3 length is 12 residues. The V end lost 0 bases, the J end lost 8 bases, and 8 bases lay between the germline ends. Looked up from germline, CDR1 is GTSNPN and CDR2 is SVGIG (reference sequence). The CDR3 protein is CAWSVTRDEQFF. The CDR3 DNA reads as TGTGCCTGGAGTGTAACCAGGGATGAGCAGTTCTTC.

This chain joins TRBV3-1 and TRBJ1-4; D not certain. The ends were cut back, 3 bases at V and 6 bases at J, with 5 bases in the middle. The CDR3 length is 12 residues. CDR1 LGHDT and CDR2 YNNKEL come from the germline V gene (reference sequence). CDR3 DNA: TGTGCCAGCAGCCAGTCGGATGAAAAACTGTTTTTT. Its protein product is CASSQSDEKLFF.

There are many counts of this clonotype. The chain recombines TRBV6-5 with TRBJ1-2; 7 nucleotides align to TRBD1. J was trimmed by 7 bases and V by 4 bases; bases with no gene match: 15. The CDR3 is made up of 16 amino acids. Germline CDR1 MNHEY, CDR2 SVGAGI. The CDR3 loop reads CASSSTTRTGRSGYTF. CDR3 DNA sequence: TGTGCCAGCAGTTCCACGACCCGGACAGGAAGAAGTGGCTACACCTTC.

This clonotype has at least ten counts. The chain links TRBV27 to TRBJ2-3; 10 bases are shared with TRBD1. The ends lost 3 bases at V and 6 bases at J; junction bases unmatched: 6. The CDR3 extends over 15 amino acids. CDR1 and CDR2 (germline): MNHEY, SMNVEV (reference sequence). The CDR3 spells CASSFQTGGLDTQYF. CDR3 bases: TGTGCCAGCAGTTTCCAGACAGGGGGCTTGGATACGCAGTATTTT.

The chain's CDR3 is CASSSWTSGEQETQYF. CDR3 in DNA: TGTGCCAGCAGCTCCTGGACTAGCGGGGAACAAGAGACCCAGTACTTC. The V and J genes are TRBV13 and TRBJ2-5; TRBD2 aligns across 12 bases. With 4 bases clipped from V and 2 bases from J, the junction kept 5 bases outside the gene matches. The V gene's germline CDR1 is PRHDT and CDR2 FYEKMQ (reference sequence). This CDR3 comprises 16 residues.

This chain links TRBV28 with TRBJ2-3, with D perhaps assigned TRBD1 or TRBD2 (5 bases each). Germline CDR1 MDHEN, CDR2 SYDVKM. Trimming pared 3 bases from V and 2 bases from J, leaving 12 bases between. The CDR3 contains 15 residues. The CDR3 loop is CASSFWTGPTDTQYF. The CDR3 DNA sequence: TGTGCCAGCAGTTTTTGGACGGGGCCCACAGATACGCAGTATTTT.

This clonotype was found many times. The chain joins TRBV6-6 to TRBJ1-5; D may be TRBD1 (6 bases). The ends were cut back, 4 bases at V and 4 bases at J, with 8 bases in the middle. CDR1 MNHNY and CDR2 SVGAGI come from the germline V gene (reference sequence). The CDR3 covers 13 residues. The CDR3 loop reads CASSFGQNQPQHF. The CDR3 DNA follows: TGTGCCAGCAGTTTCGGACAGAATCAGCCCCAGCATTTT.

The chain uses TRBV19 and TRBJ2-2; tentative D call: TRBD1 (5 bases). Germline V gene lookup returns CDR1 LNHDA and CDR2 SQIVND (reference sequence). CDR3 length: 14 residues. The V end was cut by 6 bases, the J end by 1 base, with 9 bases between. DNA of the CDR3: TGTGCCAGTAGAGGGGTTCTGAACACCGGGGAGCTGTTTTTT. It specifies CASRGVLNTGELFF.

CDR3 DNA: TGTGCCAGCACCACGGACAGTCAGCTTGGGCCCCAGCATTTT. Protein: CASTTDSQLGPQHF. The rearrangement joins TRBV2 to TRBJ1-5, with D possibly being TRBD1 (6 bases). CDR3 length: 14 amino acids. Germline CDR1 is SNHLY and CDR2 is FYNNEI. Trimming took off 7 bases at V and 9 bases at J, with 19 bases between the two ends.

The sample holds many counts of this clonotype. The CDR3 DNA reads TGTGCCAGCAGTTTGCAGGGGTTGGGTAATGAAAAACTGTTTTTT. Protein sequence: CASSLQGLGNEKLFF. V and J are TRBV12-3 or TRBV12-4 and TRBJ1-4; possibly TRBD1 for D (6 bases). The CDR3 covers 15 residues. Trimming pared 3 bases from V and 4 bases from J, leaving 12 bases between.

DNA of the CDR3: TGTGCCAACAACATAGACACCATATATTTT. It specifies CANNIDTIYF. The chain recombines TRBV7-9 with TRBJ1-3; no firm D call. V was trimmed by 10 bases and J by 8 bases, leaving 9 bases between them. This CDR3 has 10 residues. Per germline, CDR1 SEHNR and CDR2 FQNEAQ (reference sequence).